The clone carrying this T cell receptor (beta chain) showed up just a few times. TCRdb's protein does not match the DNA translation at residue 10; the protein provided is translated from the DNA. Mouse gene names and germline throughout. Read coverage stops 3 residues before the CDR3 terminus; the germline J gene supplies the remainder. CDR1 is GKSSPN and CDR2 is SITVG in the germline V gene. The J segment lost 7 bases and the V segment lost 3 bases, leaving 3 bases of the junction unmatched. The CDR3 length is 13 residues. It was cDNA, reverse transcribed from extracted RNA, that served as the sequencing template. Sequencing used immunoSEQ multiplex PCR; TCRdb keeps in-frame clones, though not all of them. There are around 100,000 clones in the sample, none observed a single time. This record comes from a study of CD8+ T cells in alopecia areata.

The receptor was derived from a C3H/HeJ mouse with alopecia areata. For this mouse line, the MHC haplotype is H2-k. The sample comprised lesional skin. V usage is TRBV31 and J usage is TRBJ1-6, with 7 bases that match TRBD1. TRBJ1-6 is assigned to the ORF class and has an uncertain function. The covered CDR3 bases are TGTGCCTGGAGGGGACAGAAAAATTCGCCC. Translated, it gives CAWRGQKNSP. In full, the CDR3 is CAWRGQKNSPLYF.